This T cell receptor (beta chain) was identified during a study of Ad26.COV2.S vaccination and SARS-CoV-2 variants. Overall study: The authors gave Ad26.COV2.S intramuscularly, either once or twice 56 days apart. Whole-study results and caveats: Spike-specific responses of CD8+ and CD4+ T cells were reported to display substantial breadth after vaccination.

Points on this clone: No antigen is known for it.

The treatment here: approximately 18 received Ad26.COV2.S at low or high dose, single or two shots; five or six received placebo; per-sample allocation not given. Samples were taken on day 63 after the first vaccine or placebo injection. The repertoire was sequenced with immunoSEQ multiplex PCR; TCRdb's copy has only in-frame clones and lacks some. The data show some 480,000 clones, with around 90% seen just once and about 13% held by the top ten. This specimen consisted of peripheral blood, obtained in a trial of Ad26.COV2.S vaccine versus placebo. The sequence was collected from a person between 18 and 59 years old who received the Ad26.COV2.S COVID-19 vaccine or a placebo.

The chain's CDR3 is CASSMNSQNIQYF. CDR3 nucleotides: TGTGCCAGTAGTATGAACTCCCAAAACATTCAGTACTTC. The chain combines TRBV19 with TRBJ2-4, with unresolved D. CDR1 is LNHDA, CDR2 SQIVND, per germline (reference sequence). V gave up 3 bases and J gave up 5 bases, with 8 bases separating them. The CDR3 has 13 amino acids.